This entry features one T cell receptor beta chain sequence. The data belong to a study of blood T cell repertoires in COVID-19. Study information: Samples taken during acute and convalescent COVID-19 were collected in the United States, Italy and Spain.

CDR1 is MNHEY and CDR2 is SVGAGI in the germline V gene. The CDR3 is 12 amino acids. V lost 6 bases and J lost 4, with 10 bases in between. Assay: immunoSEQ multiplex PCR; the TCRdb copy retains only in-frame clones and omits some. The sample includes under 250,000 clones, less than 85% of them seen just once. The receptor comes from a man in his 60s who had recovered from COVID-19. The sequenced sample was PBMCs or T cells enriched from blood (not recorded which). The J gene is TRBJ2-7, the V gene TRBV6-5; tentative D call: TRBD2 (6 bases). CDR3 sequence (DNA): TGTGCCAGCAGGACGGAGGGTTACGAGCAGTACTTC. Translated, it gives CASRTEGYEQYF.